The entry below gives a single T cell receptor (beta chain) sequence along with its context. Its target is not known. Using immunoSEQ multiplex PCR, the repertoire was profiled, and TCRdb retains in-frame clones only, with some absent. This table has around 80,000 clones, 75% to 95% appearing once. V was clipped by 2 bases and J by 8 bases, with 7 bases between them. Germline lookup yields CDR1 SGHKS and CDR2 YYEKEE (reference sequence). This CDR3 has 12 residues. The time point: peripheral blood 6 weeks after treatment start. These data come from a study of PD-L1 blockade in urothelial cancer. Study details: Atezolizumab at 1,200 mg intravenously every 3 weeks was started by patients around 2014. There were a median of around 140,000 T cells in blood samples.

Study results and limitations: Clonality of blood TCR below the median before treatment predicted better survival.

The receptor's source is a woman of 80 years or more with urothelial cancer. This chain connects TRBV5-5 to TRBJ1-4; D not resolved. Sequencing used PBMCs, obtained around atezolizumab (anti-PD-L1) treatment. Here the CDR3 DNA reads TGTGCCAGCAGCTTCGAGTTAGAAAAACTGTTTTTT. It translates to CASSFELEKLFF.